These T cell receptor beta chains were read from a single sample in a study of blood T cell repertoires in COVID-19. TCRdb keeps only in-frame clones here, not all; method: immunoSEQ multiplex PCR. Of around 100,000 clones in the sample, around four fifths are singletons; the top ten hold roughly a tenth. Source material: peripheral blood. The source of these receptors is a man aged 55-75 years with active or convalescent COVID-19. CDR3s include the opening cysteine and the closing phenylalanine or tryptophan.

CASSPRVHLPTF,TRBJ1-2,12,TRBV6-5
CASSLDQAALTDTQYF,TRBJ2-3,16,TRBV5-1
CASSPQTGTEAFF,TRBJ1-1,13,TRBV9
CASSQEPGGRETQYF,TRBJ2-5,15,TRBV14
CASSYSSGITGELFF,TRBJ2-2,15,TRBV25-1
CASSIQEGLTVQFF,TRBJ2-1,14,TRBV19
CASSLGGFNQPQHF,TRBJ1-5,14,TRBV5-1
CASSPYVGQGAFF,TRBJ1-1,13,TRBV19
CASSQSSDTQYF,TRBJ2-3,12,TRBV6-5
CASRQGTNYGYTF,TRBJ1-2,13,TRBV3-1/TRBV3-2
CASSLGAGLNTQYF,TRBJ2-3,14,TRBV5-1
CASRSLAGTYNEQFF,TRBJ2-1,15,TRBV5-4
CASSLAGADTQYF,TRBJ2-3,13,TRBV7-2
CASSPRTSGSTDTQYF,TRBJ2-3,16,TRBV5-1
CASKPHQGGSSGANVLTF,TRBJ2-6,18,TRBV28
CASRLDGVGTGGTEAFF,TRBJ1-1,17,TRBV27
CASSSRTSGTSYEQYF,TRBJ2-7,16,TRBV6-2/TRBV6-3
CASSQEIPGNTEAFF,TRBJ1-1,15,TRBV4-3
CASSLLDLLGQPLSGNTIYF,TRBJ1-3,20,TRBV7-8
CASSWSGRNYGYTF,TRBJ1-2,14,TRBV27
CATSRVGVWGEDEKLFF,TRBJ1-4,17,TRBV15
CASSQERVRGSTGNTIYF,TRBJ1-3,18,TRBV3-1/TRBV3-2
CASSIGGTYNEQFF,TRBJ2-1,14,TRBV19
CASSEGFQGASIHF,TRBJ1-6,14,TRBV6-1
CASSFSDRDNEQFF,TRBJ2-1,14,TRBV28
CASSLGLGGGYNEQFF,TRBJ2-1,16,TRBV11-3
CASSFQGANTEAFF,TRBJ1-1,14,TRBV7-2
CASSLTDRRRSGSPLHF,TRBJ1-6,17,TRBV27
CASSDLGQGSNEQFF,TRBJ2-1,15,TRBV2
CASSPLSPDTEAFF,TRBJ1-1,14,TRBV7-2
CASRNYRGHEKLFF,TRBJ1-4,14,TRBV6-5
CASREGQVSNQPQHF,TRBJ1-5,15,TRBV19
CASSQQEGTEAFF,TRBJ1-1,13,TRBV18
CASSPGLGRETQYF,TRBJ2-5,14,TRBV6-5
CASSLRGTATEAFF,TRBJ1-1,14,TRBV3-1/TRBV3-2
CASSLQGNPKLEAFF,TRBJ1-1,15,TRBV28
CASSRLPRGELFF,TRBJ2-2,13,TRBV7-2
CASSPIPLQGKGYTF,TRBJ1-2,15,TRBV27
CASSFGGRLETEAFF,TRBJ1-1,15,TRBV28
CASSVATGTVNTEAFF,TRBJ1-1,16,TRBV9
CASSLTDRGRETQYF,TRBJ2-5,15,TRBV7-2
CSATDSPDQPQHF,TRBJ1-5,13,TRBV20-1
CASSSVGDYGYTF,TRBJ1-2,13,TRBV18
CASVREAGGYTF,TRBJ1-2,12,TRBV2
CASRGGLNTEAFF,TRBJ1-1,13,TRBV27
CASSVDRGRKTPLEGHEQYF,TRBJ2-7,20,TRBV7-7
CASSIGTREQFF,TRBJ2-1,12,TRBV19
CASSPPGASEKLFF,TRBJ1-4,14,TRBV18
CASSLPTSGSTDTQYF,TRBJ2-3,16,TRBV5-1
CASSFGGGYNEQFF,TRBJ2-1,14,TRBV27
CASSEMDRVYNEQFF,TRBJ2-1,15,TRBV2
CASSLSGRDSYNEQFF,TRBJ2-1,16,TRBV19
CASSTGGSAKETQYF,TRBJ2-5,15,TRBV11-3
CASSLAGGDTQYF,TRBJ2-3,13,TRBV5-4
CASSRGRGQPQHF,TRBJ1-5,13,TRBV28
CASSFSGTGVTEAFF,TRBJ1-1,15,TRBV7-6
CASRHGTSTPAEQYF,TRBJ2-3,15,TRBV6-5